The 27 T cell receptor beta chains presented below share a single source sample, sequenced in a study of blood T cells in healthy people across ages. The authors ran a second PCR of roughly 6 to 12 cycles using a sample-barcoded 5' primer and a J-beta primer mix. MiXCR, run by TCRdb on the 5' RACE reads, gives a single entry per CDR3 protein. The sample has 600,000 to 1,000,000 distinct CDR3 sequences, about three fifths seen once; the top ten hold 22%. Sequenced: blood. The receptors stem from a man aged 25 to 40 in good health.

The chain is built from TRBV20-1 and TRBJ2-3; 7 positions agree with TRBD2. This CDR3 contains 14 residues. Germline V gene sequence: CDR1 DFQATT, CDR2 SNEGSKA (reference sequence). V dropped 5 bases and J dropped 1; count of bases not matched to a gene: 6. The CDR3 reads CSASRSGGTDTQYF. CDR3 DNA sequence: TGCAGTGCTTCGCGAAGCGGGGGCACAGATACGCAGTATTTT.

This clonotype has only a few counts. V and J are TRBV10-3 and TRBJ2-7, with D perhaps TRBD1 (5 bases). The V end was cut by 6 bases, the J end by 5 bases, with 23 bases between. CDR3 length: 16 residues. Germline V gene data show CDR1 as ENHRY and CDR2 as SYGVKD. The CDR3 here is CAISIRLGQKENEQYF. CDR3 DNA: TGTGCCATCAGCATACGACTTGGACAAAAGGAGAACGAGCAGTACTTC.

The CDR3 loop reads CSAHLGSYQETQYF. The CDR3 nucleotides read TGCAGTGCCCACCTCGGAAGCTACCAAGAGACCCAGTACTTC. The V gene is TRBV20-1, the J gene TRBJ2-5; D unresolved. V was clipped by 6 bases and J by 0 bases, with 14 bases between them. The CDR3 spans 14 residues. CDR1 and CDR2 (germline): DFQATT, SNEGSKA (reference sequence).

This clonotype was seen more than once but under ten times. This chain uses TRBV7-2 with TRBJ2-5; 7 positions agree with TRBD1. The CDR3 has 15 amino acids. J gave up 7 bases and V 0 bases, and 8 bases lay outside the gene matches. Germline CDR1 is SGHTA and CDR2 is FQGNSA. CDR3 loop: CASSLAPGQTGTQYF. The CDR3 nucleotides read TGTGCCAGCAGCTTAGCCCCGGGACAGACGGGGACCCAGTACTTC. The whole variable domain, filled in from reference TRBV7-2 and TRBJ2-5, reads GAGVSQSPSNKVTEKGKDVELRCDPISGHTALYWYRQSLGQGLEFLIYFQGNSAPDKSGLPSDRFSAERTGGSVSTLTIQRTQQEDSAVYLCASSLAPGQTGTQYFGPGTRLLVL.

The chain is built from TRBV11-1 and TRBJ2-4, with D tentatively TRBD2 (6 bases). The end of the DNA is better explained by TRBJ2-7, so the J call may be wrong. The CDR3 is 12 amino acids. Germline CDR1 SGHAT, CDR2 FQDESV (reference sequence). CDR3 coding DNA: TGTGCCAGCAGCTTACGGGACTTCGAGCAGTACTTC. Translation gives CASSLRDFEQYF.

The V gene is TRBV21-1, the J gene TRBJ1-4. TRBV21-1 is designated a pseudogene. There are 15 residues in the CDR3. The CDR3 region has the DNA TGTGCCAGCCCGGGAGGGAACGGGACTAATGAAAAACTGTTTTTT. This translates into CASPGGNGTNEKLFF.

The chain links TRBV6-6 to TRBJ1-2, with no clear D. Germline CDR1 reads MNHNY; CDR2 reads SVGAGI (reference sequence). The CDR3 is 14 amino acids. Trimming stripped 6 bases from V and 3 bases from J, with 14 bases between. The CDR3 nucleotides read TGTGCCAGCAGCTGGACCGAGACCTACTATGGCTACACCTTC. This gives the protein CASSWTETYYGYTF.

The chain combines TRBV20-1 with TRBJ2-3, with a weak D call TRBD2 (6 bases). This CDR3 region has 14 residues. V lost 1 base and J lost 4, with 12 bases in between. Germline V gives CDR1 DFQATT, CDR2 SNEGSKA (reference sequence). As DNA, the CDR3 is TGCAGTGCTAGAGCGGGAGTCGGTGCAGATACGCAGTATTTT. Its protein is CSARAGVGADTQYF.

V gene TRBV18 combines with J gene TRBJ1-6; 8 bases line up with TRBD1. V lost 2 bases to trimming and J lost 10 bases; unmatched junction nucleotides: 4. The CDR3 is 14 residues long. CDR1 is KGHSH and CDR2 is LQKENI in the germline V gene. Here the CDR3 reads CASSPRTGYSPLHF. The CDR3 DNA sequence: TGTGCCAGCTCACCAAGGACAGGGTACTCACCCCTCCACTTT.

This clonotype was seen more than once but under ten times. The chain recombines TRBV30 with TRBJ2-3; unclear D gene. The CDR3 length is 14 residues. Deletions cut 0 bases from V and 6 bases from J, with 13 bases between. Germline V lookup: CDR1 GTSNPN, CDR2 SVGIG (reference sequence). CDR3 protein: CAWSVKTDVDTQYF. CDR3 DNA: TGTGCCTGGAGTGTAAAGACCGATGTCGATACGCAGTATTTT.

In regard to this clonotype: Its ends do not fully match the called genes, so a read error is possible. CDR3 sequence: CASSSSGGWSKNSQYF. CDR3 DNA sequence: TGTGCCAGCAGCTCCAGCGGGGGGTGGTCCAAAAACAGTCAGTACTTC. This chain joins TRBV7-2 and TRBJ2-4; the match to TRBD2 covers 9 bases. Germline CDR1 SGHTA, CDR2 FQGNSA. This CDR3 is built from 16 residues.

The chain recombines TRBV20-1 with TRBJ2-4; D remains ambiguous. This CDR3 comprises 20 residues. In germline, CDR1 is DFQATT, CDR2 SNEGSKA (reference sequence). V was clipped by 1 base and J by 0 bases, with 25 bases between them. DNA for the CDR3: TGCAGTGCTAGAGTCGGCCCAGGCGCGTTCTTCCTATCAGCCAAAAACATTCAGTACTTC. Translating it yields CSARVGPGAFFLSAKNIQYF.

This clonotype was observed a handful of times. V is TRBV7-2 and J is TRBJ2-7, with D hard to call. This CDR3 has 14 residues. CDR1 and CDR2 from the germline V gene are SGHTA and FQGNSA. Trimming removed 6 bases at V and 6 bases at J, with 18 bases between. CDR3 region: CASRVTGASLEQYF. In DNA, the CDR3 is TGTGCCAGCAGAGTAACGGGCGCAAGTCTCGAGCAGTACTTC.

This clonotype was observed a few times. With a much larger clone just one base away, this may be a read error. V gene TRBV5-1 combines with J gene TRBJ2-1, with D perhaps assigned TRBD1 or TRBD2 (5 bases each). Trimming left V 3 bases short and J 13 bases short, with 17 bases between. Germline V lookup: CDR1 SGHRS, CDR2 YFSETQ. CDR3 length: 13 amino acids. The CDR3 bases are TGCGCCAGCAGCTCACAGGTTGGGGAGACCCAGTTCTTC. Protein product: CASSSQVGETQFF. Full variable domain (missing parts from reference TRBV5-1 and TRBJ2-1): KAGVTQTPRYLIKTRGQQVTLSCSPISGHRSVSWYQQTPGQGLQFLFEYFSETQRNKGNFPGRFSGRQFSNSRSEMNVSTLELGDSALYLCASSSQVGETQFFGPGTRLTVL.

The chain uses TRBV6-4 and TRBJ2-1; 7 bases agree with TRBD1. The CDR3 spans 13 residues. Trimming took 0 bases from V and 8 from J; bases not matched to a gene: 1. Looked up from germline, CDR1 is MRHNA and CDR2 is SNTAGT. The CDR3 loop is CASSDSTGHEQFF. DNA for the CDR3: TGTGCCAGCAGTGACTCGACAGGGCATGAGCAGTTCTTC.

V usage is TRBV27 and J usage is TRBJ2-7, with a tentative D call TRBD1 (6 bases). V lost 3 bases, J lost 0 bases, and 12 bases lay in between. Germline loops: CDR1 MNHEY, CDR2 SMNVEV (reference sequence). The CDR3 is 15 residues long. The CDR3 DNA reads TGTGCCAGCAGTTTTCGACAGGCCTTCTCCTACGAGCAGTACTTC. Translating it yields CASSFRQAFSYEQYF.

This clonotype has only a few counts. This rearrangement joins TRBV2 to TRBJ2-7; 9 positions agree with TRBD1. CDR3 size: 15 residues. V lost 5 bases to trimming and J lost 1 base; unmatched junction nucleotides: 6. Per the germline V gene, CDR1 is SNHLY and CDR2 is FYNNEI. The CDR3 sequence: CASSFTGGRSYEQYF. In DNA, the CDR3 is TGTGCCAGCAGTTTTACAGGGGGCCGATCCTACGAGCAGTACTTC.

V and J are TRBV5-1 and TRBJ2-1; D remains ambiguous. Germline CDR1 SGHRS, CDR2 YFSETQ. Deletions cut 5 bases from V and 0 bases from J, with 18 bases between. The CDR3 runs to 17 residues. DNA of the CDR3: TGCGCCAGCAGGGCCTCTCAGGCCCGGAGCTCCTACAATGAGCAGTTCTTC. Translation: CASRASQARSSYNEQFF.

V gene TRBV2 combines with J gene TRBJ2-1; D is unclear. The CDR3 is 15 residues long. The V gene lost 2 bases and the J gene lost 4 bases, with 12 bases spanning the gap. Germline V gene lookup returns CDR1 SNHLY and CDR2 FYNNEI. CDR3 DNA sequence: TGTGCCAGCAGTGAATACGCCCTGGGGTACAATGAGCAGTTCTTC. Amino acid sequence: CASSEYALGYNEQFF.

This clonotype occurred a few times. The V gene is TRBV12-3 or TRBV12-4, the J gene TRBJ2-7, with D perhaps TRBD1 (5 bases). Trimming took 7 bases from V and 3 from J, leaving 16 bases between them. The CDR3 runs to 14 residues. CDR3 coding DNA: TGTGCCAGCACCCTGGACACCAAGATCTACGAGCAGTACTTC. It yields the protein CASTLDTKIYEQYF.

The genes are TRBV6-2 or TRBV6-3 and TRBJ2-1; D uncertain. Germline V CDR1 and CDR2: MNHEY, SVGEGT. Trimming took 7 bases from V and 2 from J, leaving 15 bases between them. This CDR3 has 15 amino acids. The CDR3 nucleotides are TGTGCCAGCACCGCCGGCGCAGCAACCTACAATGAGCAGTTCTTC. This encodes CASTAGAATYNEQFF.

This chain connects TRBV6-6 to TRBJ2-4; D ambiguous. This CDR3 region has 11 residues. Germline V CDR1 and CDR2: MNHNY, SVGAGI (reference sequence). Trimming shortened V by 5 bases and J by 8 bases, and 7 bases separated the two germline ends. The CDR3 bases are TGTGCCAGCAGTATGAAGGACATTCAGTACTTC. Translation gives CASSMKDIQYF.

The V call is TRBV12-3 or TRBV12-4, the J call TRBJ2-4; TRBD1 matches 7 bases. The DNA end lines up better with TRBJ2-7; the J call may be wrong. The CDR3 covers 15 residues. CDR3 amino acids: CASSLAPNRGYEQYF. CDR3 in DNA: TGTGCCAGCAGTTTAGCGCCTAACAGGGGCTACGAGCAGTACTTC.

The table lists this clonotype with a few counts. The V gene is TRBV7-2, the J gene TRBJ1-2; D possibly corresponds to TRBD1 (5 bases). Trimming stripped 6 bases from V and 3 bases from J, with 11 bases between. CDR1 is SGHTA, CDR2 FQGNSA, per germline. This CDR3 is built from 13 residues. CDR3 coding DNA: TGTGCCAGCAGTATTGGGACGTACTATGGCTACACCTTC. This encodes CASSIGTYYGYTF.

The V call is TRBV7-2, the J call TRBJ2-3, with D possibly being TRBD2 (7 bases). This CDR3 has 18 residues. Trimming removed 1 base at V and 4 bases at J, with 21 bases between. Germline V gene data show CDR1 as SGHTA and CDR2 as FQGNSA. The CDR3 loop is CASSLVALSAGAADTQYF. The CDR3 DNA follows: TGTGCCAGCAGCTTAGTTGCATTATCGGCGGGGGCCGCAGATACGCAGTATTTT.

This chain joins TRBV5-5 and TRBJ2-1; D gene ambiguous. V was pared by 1 base and J by 7 bases, with 9 bases between. Germline CDR1 SGHKS, CDR2 YYEKEE (reference sequence). The CDR3 runs 13 residues. Here the CDR3 DNA reads TGTGCCAGCAGCTTGATCGGTCGGAATGAGCAGTTCTTC. Protein sequence: CASSLIGRNEQFF.

In DNA, the CDR3 is TGTGCCAGCAGTCTTAGGAGCCCCTACAATGAGCAGTACTTC. Translation gives CASSLRSPYNEQYF. The chain recombines TRBV7-2 with TRBJ2-1; D remains ambiguous. Judging by the DNA end, TRBJ2-7 fits better; the J call may be wrong. Germline CDR1 is SGHTA and CDR2 is FQGNSA. There are 14 residues in the CDR3.